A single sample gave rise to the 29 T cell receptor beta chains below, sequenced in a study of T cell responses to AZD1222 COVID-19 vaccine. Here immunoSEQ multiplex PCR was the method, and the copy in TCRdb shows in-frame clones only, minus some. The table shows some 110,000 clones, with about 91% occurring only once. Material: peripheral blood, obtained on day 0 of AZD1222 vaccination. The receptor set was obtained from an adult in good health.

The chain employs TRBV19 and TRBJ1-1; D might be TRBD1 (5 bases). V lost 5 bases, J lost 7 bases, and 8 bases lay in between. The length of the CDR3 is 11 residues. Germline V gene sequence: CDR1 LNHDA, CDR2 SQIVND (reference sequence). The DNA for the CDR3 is TGTGCCAGTAGTTCAAGGGGTGAAGCTTTCTTT. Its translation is CASSSRGEAFF.

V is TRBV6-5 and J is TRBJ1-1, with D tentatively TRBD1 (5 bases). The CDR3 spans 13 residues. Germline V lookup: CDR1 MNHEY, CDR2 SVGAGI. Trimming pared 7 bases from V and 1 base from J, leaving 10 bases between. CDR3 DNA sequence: TGTGCCAGCACGGGACGGCAGAACACTGAAGCTTTCTTT. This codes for CASTGRQNTEAFF.

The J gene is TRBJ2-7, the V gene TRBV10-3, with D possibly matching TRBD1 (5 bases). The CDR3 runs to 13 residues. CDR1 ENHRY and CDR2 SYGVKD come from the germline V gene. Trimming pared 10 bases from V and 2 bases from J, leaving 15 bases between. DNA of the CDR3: TGTGCCACCAGGGTGGGCCCTACCTACGAGCAGTACGTC. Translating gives CATRVGPTYEQYV.

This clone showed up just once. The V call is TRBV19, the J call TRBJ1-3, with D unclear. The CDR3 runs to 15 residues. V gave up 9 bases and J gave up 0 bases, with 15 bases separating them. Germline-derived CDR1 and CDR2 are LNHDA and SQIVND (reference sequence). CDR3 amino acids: CASPKAGSSGNTIYF. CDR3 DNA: TGTGCCAGCCCGAAGGCGGGATCCTCTGGAAACACCATATATTTT.

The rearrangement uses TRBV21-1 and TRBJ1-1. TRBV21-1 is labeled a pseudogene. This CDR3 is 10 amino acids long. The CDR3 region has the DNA TGTGCCAGCCTAGAAGTAAAGGCTTTCTTT. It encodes CASLEVKAFF.

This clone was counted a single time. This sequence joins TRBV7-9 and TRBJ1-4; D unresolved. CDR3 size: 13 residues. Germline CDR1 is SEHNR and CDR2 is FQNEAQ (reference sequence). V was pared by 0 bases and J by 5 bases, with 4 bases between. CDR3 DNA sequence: TGTGCCAGCAGCTTAGCCACCAATGAAAAACTGTTTTTT. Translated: CASSLATNEKLFF. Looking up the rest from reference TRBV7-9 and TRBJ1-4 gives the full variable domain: DTGVSQNPRHKITKRGQNVTFRCDPISEHNRLYWYRQTLGQGPEFLTYFQNEAQLEKSRLLSDRFSAERPKGSFSTLEIQRTEQGDSAMYLCASSLATNEKLFFGSGTQLSVL.

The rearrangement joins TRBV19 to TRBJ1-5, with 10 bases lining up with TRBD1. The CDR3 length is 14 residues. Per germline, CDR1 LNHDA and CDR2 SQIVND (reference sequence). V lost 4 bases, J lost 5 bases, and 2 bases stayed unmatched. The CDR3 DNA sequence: TGTGCCAGTAGTAGACAGGGGGCACATCAGCCCCAGCATTTT. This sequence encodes CASSRQGAHQPQHF.

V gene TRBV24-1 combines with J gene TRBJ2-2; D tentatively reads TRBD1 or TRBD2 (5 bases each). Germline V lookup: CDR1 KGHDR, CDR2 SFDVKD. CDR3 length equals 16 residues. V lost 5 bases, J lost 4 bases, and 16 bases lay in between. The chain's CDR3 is CATSAPPGPITGELFF. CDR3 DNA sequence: TGTGCCACCAGTGCGCCCCCGGGACCGATCACCGGGGAGCTGTTTTTT.

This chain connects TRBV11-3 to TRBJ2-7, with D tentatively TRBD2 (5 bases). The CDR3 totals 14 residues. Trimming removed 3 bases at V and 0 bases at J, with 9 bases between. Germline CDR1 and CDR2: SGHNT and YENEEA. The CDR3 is CASSFGRVSYEQYV. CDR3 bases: TGTGCCAGCAGCTTCGGGCGGGTCTCCTACGAGCAGTACGTC.

This CDR3 reads CASSQDRALLGAAEAFF. CDR3 DNA: TGCGCCAGCAGCCAAGATAGGGCACTCCTCGGGGCGGCTGAAGCTTTCTTT. The V gene is TRBV4-3, the J gene TRBJ1-1; maybe TRBD1 (5 bases). The CDR3 is 17 residues long. Germline V gene lookup returns CDR1 LGHNA and CDR2 YSLEER. The V end was cut by 0 bases, the J end by 6 bases, with 20 bases between.

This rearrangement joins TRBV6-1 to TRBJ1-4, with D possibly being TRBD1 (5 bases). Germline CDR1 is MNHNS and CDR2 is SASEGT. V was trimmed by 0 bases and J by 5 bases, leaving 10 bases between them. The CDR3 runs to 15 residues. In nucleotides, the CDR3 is TGTGCCAGCAGTGAAGCAGGGGCGGGAAATGAAAAACTGTTTTTT. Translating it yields CASSEAGAGNEKLFF.

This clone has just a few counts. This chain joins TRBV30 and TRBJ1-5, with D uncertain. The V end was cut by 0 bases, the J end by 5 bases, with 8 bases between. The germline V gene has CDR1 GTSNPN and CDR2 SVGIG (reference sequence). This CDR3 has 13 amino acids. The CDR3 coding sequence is TGTGCCTGGAGTGTGTATGGGGATCAGCCCCAGCATTTT. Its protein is CAWSVYGDQPQHF.

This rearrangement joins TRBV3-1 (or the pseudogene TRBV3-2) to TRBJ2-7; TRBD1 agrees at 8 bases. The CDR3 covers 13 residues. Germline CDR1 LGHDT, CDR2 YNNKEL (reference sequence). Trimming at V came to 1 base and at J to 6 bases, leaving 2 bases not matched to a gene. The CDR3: CASSQATGGEQYF. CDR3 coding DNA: TGTGCCAGCAGCCAAGCAACAGGGGGCGAGCAGTACTTC.

The CDR3 loop is CASSSSGTGDPDTQYF. CDR3 in DNA: TGTGCCAGCAGCTCATCCGGGACAGGGGATCCAGATACGCAGTATTTT. This sequence joins TRBV7-2 and TRBJ2-3; 10 bases match TRBD1. The germline V gene has CDR1 SGHTA and CDR2 FQGNSA. V lost 4 bases, J lost 4 bases, and 8 bases stayed unmatched. This CDR3 is 16 amino acids long.

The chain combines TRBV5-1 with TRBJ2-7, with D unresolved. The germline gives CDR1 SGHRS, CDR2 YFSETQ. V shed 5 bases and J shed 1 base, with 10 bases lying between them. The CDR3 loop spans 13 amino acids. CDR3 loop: CASRRDISYEQYF. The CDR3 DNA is TGCGCCAGCAGAAGAGACATTTCCTACGAGCAGTACTTC. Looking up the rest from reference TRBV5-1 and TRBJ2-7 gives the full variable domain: KAGVTQTPRYLIKTRGQQVTLSCSPISGHRSVSWYQQTPGQGLQFLFEYFSETQRNKGNFPGRFSGRQFSNSRSEMNVSTLELGDSALYLCASRRDISYEQYFGPGTRLTVT.

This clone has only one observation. The CDR3 region has the DNA TGTGCCAGCAGTTACTCCAGGGGGGGTCAGCCCCAGCATTTT. It yields the protein CASSYSRGGQPQHF. V usage is TRBV6-5 and J usage is TRBJ1-5; 7 nucleotides match TRBD1. CDR1 MNHEY and CDR2 SVGAGI come from the germline V gene. V dropped 0 bases and J dropped 6; count of bases not matched to a gene: 2. The CDR3 consists of 14 residues.

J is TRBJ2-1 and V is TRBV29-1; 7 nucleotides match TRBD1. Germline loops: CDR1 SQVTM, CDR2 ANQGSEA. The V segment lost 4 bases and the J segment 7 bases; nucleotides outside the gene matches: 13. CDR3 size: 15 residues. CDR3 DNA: TGCAGCGTTGCCAGGGGGAATGTCCACGGGAATGAGCAGTTCTTC. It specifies CSVARGNVHGNEQFF.

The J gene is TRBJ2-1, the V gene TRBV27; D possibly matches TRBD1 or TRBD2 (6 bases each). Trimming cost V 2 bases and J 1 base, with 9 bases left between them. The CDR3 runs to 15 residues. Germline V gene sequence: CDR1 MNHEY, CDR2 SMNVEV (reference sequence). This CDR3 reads CASSLKGGSYNEQFF. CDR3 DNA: TGTGCCAGCAGTTTAAAGGGGGGTTCCTACAATGAGCAGTTCTTC.

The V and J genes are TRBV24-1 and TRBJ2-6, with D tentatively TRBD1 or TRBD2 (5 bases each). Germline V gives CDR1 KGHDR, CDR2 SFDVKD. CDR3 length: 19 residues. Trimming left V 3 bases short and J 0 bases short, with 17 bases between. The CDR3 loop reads CATSDRRSSGRSGANVLTF. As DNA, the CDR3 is TGTGCCACCAGTGATCGCCGCTCTTCGGGACGCTCTGGGGCCAACGTCCTGACTTTC.

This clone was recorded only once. CDR3 amino acids: CASSIANRNTEAFF. The CDR3 DNA sequence: TGTGCCAGTAGTATAGCGAACAGGAACACTGAAGCTTTCTTT. J is TRBJ1-1 and V is TRBV19; no firm D call. The CDR3 has 14 residues. Germline loops: CDR1 LNHDA, CDR2 SQIVND (reference sequence). The V gene lost 1 base and the J gene lost 1 base, with 7 bases spanning the gap.

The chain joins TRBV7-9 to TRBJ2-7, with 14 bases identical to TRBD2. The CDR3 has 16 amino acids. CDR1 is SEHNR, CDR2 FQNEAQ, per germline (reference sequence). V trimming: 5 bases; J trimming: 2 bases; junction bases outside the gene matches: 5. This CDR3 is CASSPGLAGVAYEQYV. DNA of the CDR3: TGTGCCAGCAGCCCGGGACTAGCGGGAGTGGCCTACGAGCAGTACGTC.

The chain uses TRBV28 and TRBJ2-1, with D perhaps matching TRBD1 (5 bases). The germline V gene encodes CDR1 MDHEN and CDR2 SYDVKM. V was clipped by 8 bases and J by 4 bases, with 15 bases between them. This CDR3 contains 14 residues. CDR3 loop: CASDNSPGYNEQFF. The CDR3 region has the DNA TGTGCCAGCGATAACAGTCCAGGGTACAATGAGCAGTTCTTC.

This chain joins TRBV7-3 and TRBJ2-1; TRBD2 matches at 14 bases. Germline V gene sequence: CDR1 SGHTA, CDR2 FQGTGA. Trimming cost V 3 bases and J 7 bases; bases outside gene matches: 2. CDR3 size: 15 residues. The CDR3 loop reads CASSLGLAGENEQFF. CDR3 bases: TGTGCCAGCAGCTTGGGACTAGCGGGAGAGAATGAGCAGTTCTTC.

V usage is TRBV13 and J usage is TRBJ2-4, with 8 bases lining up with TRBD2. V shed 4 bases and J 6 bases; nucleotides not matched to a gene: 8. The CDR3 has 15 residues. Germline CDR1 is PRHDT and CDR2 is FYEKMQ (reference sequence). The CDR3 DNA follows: TGTGCCAGCAGCTCGAGCGGGGGCGCTTCAAACATTCAGTACTTC. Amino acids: CASSSSGGASNIQYF.

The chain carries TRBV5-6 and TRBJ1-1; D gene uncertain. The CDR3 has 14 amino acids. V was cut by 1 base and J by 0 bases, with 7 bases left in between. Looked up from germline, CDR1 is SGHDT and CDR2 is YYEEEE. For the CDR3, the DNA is TGTGCCAGCAGCTTGTTAAGGTTGAACACTGAAGCTTTCTTT. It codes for CASSLLRLNTEAFF. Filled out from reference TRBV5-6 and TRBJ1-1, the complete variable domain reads DAGVTQSPTHLIKTRGQQVTLRCSPKSGHDTVSWYQQALGQGPQFIFQYYEEEERQRGNFPDRFSGHQFPNYSSELNVNALLLGDSALYLCASSLLRLNTEAFFGQGTRLTVV.

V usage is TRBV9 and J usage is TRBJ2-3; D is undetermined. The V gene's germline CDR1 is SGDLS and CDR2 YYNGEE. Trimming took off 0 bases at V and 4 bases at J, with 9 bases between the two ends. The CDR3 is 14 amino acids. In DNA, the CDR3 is TGTGCCAGCAGCGTAGTTGGTGCCCCAGATACGCAGTATTTT. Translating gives CASSVVGAPDTQYF.

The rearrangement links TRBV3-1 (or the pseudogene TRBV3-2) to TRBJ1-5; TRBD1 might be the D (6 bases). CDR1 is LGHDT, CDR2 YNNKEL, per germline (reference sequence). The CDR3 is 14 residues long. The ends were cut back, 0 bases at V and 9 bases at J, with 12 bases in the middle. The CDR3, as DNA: TGTGCCAGCAGCCAAGATGGGACCAGGGGGCCCCAGCATTTT. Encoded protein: CASSQDGTRGPQHF.

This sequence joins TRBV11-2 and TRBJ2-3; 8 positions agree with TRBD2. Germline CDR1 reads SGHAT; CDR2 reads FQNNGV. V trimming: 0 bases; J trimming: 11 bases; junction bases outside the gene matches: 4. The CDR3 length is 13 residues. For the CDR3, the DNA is TGTGCCAGCAGCTTAGATCGGGGGGGGAGGCAGTATTTT. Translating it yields CASSLDRGGRQYF.

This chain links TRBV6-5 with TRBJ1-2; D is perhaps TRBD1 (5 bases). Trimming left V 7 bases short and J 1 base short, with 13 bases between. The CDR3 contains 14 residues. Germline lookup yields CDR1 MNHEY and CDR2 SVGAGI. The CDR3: CASKEGPFNYGYTF. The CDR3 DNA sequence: TGTGCCAGCAAGGAGGGGCCCTTTAACTATGGCTACACCTTC.